These T cell receptor beta chains were read from a single sample in a study of CD8+ T cells in alopecia areata. Only in-frame clones appear in the TCRdb table, and some are missing; sequencing was by immunoSEQ multiplex PCR. The table records roughly 190,000 clones, roughly three fifths of them present only once. The sample here was CD4+ T cells sorted from blood, taken at week 4, from a patient treated with tofacitinib. These receptors were obtained from a human donor with alopecia areata. Each CDR3 is given with its conserved first and last residue. Each record gives: V gene, D gene, clone size, J gene, CDR3 DNA, CDR3 protein. A D gene is named only where the DNA matches it firmly. A row's size may be missing; if present it is once, few, many or a size class.

V gene: TRBV7-2; D gene: NA; clone size: NA; J gene: TRBJ1-5; CDR3 DNA: TGTGCCAGCAGCCATGTTCCCCCGAGGCGGAATCAGCCCCAGCATTTT; CDR3 protein: CASSHVPPRRNQPQHF
V gene: TRBV29-1; D gene: NA; clone size: once; J gene: TRBJ2-7; CDR3 DNA: TGCAGCGTTGATAAAGTCTCGACAGTAAACGAGCAGTACTTC; CDR3 protein: CSVDKVSTVNEQYF
V gene: TRBV2; D gene: TRBD1; clone size: few; J gene: TRBJ1-1; CDR3 DNA: TGTGCCAGCAGTCGGACAGGAACTGAAGCTTTCTTT; CDR3 protein: CASSRTGTEAFF
V gene: TRBV20-1; D gene: NA; clone size: NA; J gene: TRBJ1-1; CDR3 DNA: TGCAGTGCTAGACAGGGCTCTGAAGCTTTCTTT; CDR3 protein: CSARQGSEAFF
V gene: TRBV29-1; D gene: NA; clone size: NA; J gene: TRBJ2-4; CDR3 DNA: TGCAGCGTTGGGGACCGAGGAGCCAAAAACATTCAGTACTTC; CDR3 protein: CSVGDRGAKNIQYF
V gene: TRBV30; D gene: TRBD1; clone size: NA; J gene: TRBJ1-5; CDR3 DNA: TGTGCCTGGAGTGTACGGGACAGGGGCAATCAGCCCCAGCATTTT; CDR3 protein: CAWSVRDRGNQPQHF
V gene: TRBV9; D gene: NA; clone size: few; J gene: TRBJ1-1; CDR3 DNA: TGTGCCAGCAGCGTAGGACTTGTGGGGCTTCGAACTGAAGCTTTCTTT; CDR3 protein: CASSVGLVGLRTEAFF
V gene: TRBV15; D gene: NA; clone size: NA; J gene: TRBJ1-6; CDR3 DNA: TGTGCCACCAGCAGAGAGACCGCGTTGACACCCCTCCACTTT; CDR3 protein: CATSRETALTPLHF
V gene: TRBV29-1; D gene: TRBD1; clone size: NA; J gene: TRBJ1-1; CDR3 DNA: TGCAGCGTAAGAAGACAGGGGAGTGAAGCTTTCTTT; CDR3 protein: CSVRRQGSEAFF
V gene: TRBV4-1; D gene: NA; clone size: NA; J gene: TRBJ2-2; CDR3 DNA: TGCGCCAGCAGCCGCTTGGGACTCAACACCGGGGAGCTGTTTTTT; CDR3 protein: CASSRLGLNTGELFF
V gene: TRBV30; D gene: NA; clone size: NA; J gene: TRBJ1-4; CDR3 DNA: TGTGCCTGGAGGTCGGGTAATGAAAAACTGTTTTTT; CDR3 protein: CAWRSGNEKLFF
V gene: TRBV21-1; D gene: NA; clone size: NA; J gene: TRBJ1-3; CDR3 DNA: TGTGCCAGCATCACAAGGACAGGGGACTCTGGAAACACCATATATTTT; CDR3 protein: CASITRTGDSGNTIYF
V gene: TRBV30; D gene: NA; clone size: NA; J gene: TRBJ2-7; CDR3 DNA: TGTGCCTGGAGATTTCCTGGCACAGCCTCCTTACCCGGTGAGCAGTACTTC; CDR3 protein: CAWRFPGTASLPGEQYF
V gene: TRBV9; D gene: TRBD1; clone size: NA; J gene: TRBJ1-2; CDR3 DNA: TGTGCCAGCAGCGCCAGGGACAGGGGGACGAATGGCTACACCTTC; CDR3 protein: CASSARDRGTNGYTF
V gene: TRBV14; D gene: NA; clone size: few; J gene: TRBJ2-7; CDR3 DNA: TGTGCCAGCAGCCAAGGCGCCGTCGGCGAGCAGTACTTC; CDR3 protein: CASSQGAVGEQYF
V gene: TRBV4-1; D gene: NA; clone size: NA; J gene: TRBJ1-1; CDR3 DNA: TGCGCCAGCAGCCAAGCCGCGATCCTGAACACTGAAGCTTTCTTT; CDR3 protein: CASSQAAILNTEAFF
V gene: TRBV29-1; D gene: NA; clone size: few; J gene: TRBJ2-1; CDR3 DNA: TGCAGCGTAGGGACAAACAATGAGCAGTTCTTC; CDR3 protein: CSVGTNNEQFF